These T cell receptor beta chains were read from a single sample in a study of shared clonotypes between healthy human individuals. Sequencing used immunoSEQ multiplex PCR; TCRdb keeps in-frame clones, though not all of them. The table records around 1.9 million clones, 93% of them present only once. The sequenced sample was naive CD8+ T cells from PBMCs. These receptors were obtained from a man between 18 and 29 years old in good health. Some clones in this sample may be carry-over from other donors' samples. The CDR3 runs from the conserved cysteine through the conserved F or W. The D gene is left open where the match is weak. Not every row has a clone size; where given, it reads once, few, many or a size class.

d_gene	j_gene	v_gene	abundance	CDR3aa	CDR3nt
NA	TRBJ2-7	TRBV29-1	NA	CSVERAGASYEQYF	TGCAGCGTTGAAAGGGCAGGGGCCTCCTACGAGCAGTACTTC
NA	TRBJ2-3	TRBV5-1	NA	CASSFNPGAVSDTQYF	TGCGCCAGCAGCTTTAACCCAGGGGCTGTCTCAGATACGCAGTATTTT
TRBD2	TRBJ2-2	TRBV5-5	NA	CASSSDQLAVNTGELFF	TGTGCCAGCAGCTCCGACCAACTAGCGGTGAACACCGGGGAGCTGTTTTTT
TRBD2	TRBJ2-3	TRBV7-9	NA	CASSPILAAAGTQYF	TGTGCCAGCAGCCCTATACTAGCGGCCGCGGGTACGCAGTATTTT
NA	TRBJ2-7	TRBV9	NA	CASSVGGPYEQYF	TGTGCCAGCAGCGTCGGGGGGCCCTACGAGCAGTATTTC
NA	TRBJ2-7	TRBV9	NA	CASSVAGGNYEQYF	TGTGCCAGCAGCGTAGCGGGGGGCAACTACGAGCAGTACTTC
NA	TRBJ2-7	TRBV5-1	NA	CASSFLGSYEQYF	TGCGCCAGCAGCTTTCTTGGCTCCTACGAGCAGTACTTC
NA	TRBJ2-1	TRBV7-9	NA	CAILGATRNNEQFF	TGTGCCATCCTCGGGGCTACGCGGAACAATGAGCAGTTCTTC
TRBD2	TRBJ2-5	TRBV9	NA	CASSPGLAGVKETQYF	TGTGCCAGCAGCCCGGGACTAGCGGGAGTAAAAGAGACCCAGTACTTC
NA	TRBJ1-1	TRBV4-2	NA	CASSQDRPGLMNTEAFF	TGTGCCAGCAGCCAAGATAGGCCAGGGTTAATGAACACTGAAGCTTTCTTT
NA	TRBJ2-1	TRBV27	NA	CASSLVGDEQFF	TGTGCCAGCAGCTTAGTCGGGGATGAGCAGTTCTTC
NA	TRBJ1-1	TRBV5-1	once	CASREGIDHLNTEAFF	TGCGCCAGCAGAGAGGGCATCGATCACTTGAACACTGAAGCTTTCTTT
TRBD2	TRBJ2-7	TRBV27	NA	CASSLGLASYEQYF	TGTGCCAGCAGTTTGGGACTAGCTTCCTACGAGCAGTACTTC
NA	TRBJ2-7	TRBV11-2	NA	CASKPALVSYEQYF	TGTGCCAGCAAGCCAGCACTCGTGTCCTACGAGCAGTACTTC
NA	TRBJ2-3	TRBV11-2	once	CASSKEAADTQYF	TGTGCCAGCAGCAAGGAAGCGGCGGATACGCAGTATTTT
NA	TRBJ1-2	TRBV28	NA	CASSSPPGFNYGYTF	TGTGCCAGCAGTTCCCCTCCGGGGTTCAACTATGGCTACACCTTC
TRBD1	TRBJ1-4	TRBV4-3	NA	CASSQAGQSNEKLFF	TGCGCCAGCAGCCAAGCGGGACAGTCAAATGAAAAACTGTTTTTT
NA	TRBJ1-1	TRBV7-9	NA	CASSPAANTEAFF	TGTGCCAGCAGCCCCGCGGCGAACACTGAAGCTTTCTTT
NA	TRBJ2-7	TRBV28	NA	CASSLSGEQYF	TGTGCCAGCAGTTTATCTGGGGAGCAGTACTTC
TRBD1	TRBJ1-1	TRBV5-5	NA	CASSFNRDRGTEAFF	TGTGCCAGCAGCTTCAACCGGGACAGGGGGACTGAAGCTTTCTTT
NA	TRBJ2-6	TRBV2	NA	CASSEAPGANVLTF	TGTGCCAGCAGTGAAGCCCCTGGGGCCAACGTCCTGACTTTC
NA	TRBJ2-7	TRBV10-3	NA	CAIGTPPGPHEQYF	TGTGCCATAGGGACCCCTCCGGGACCACACGAGCAGTACTTC
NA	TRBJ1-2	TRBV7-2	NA	CASTNPAQGHYGYTF	TGTGCCAGCACCAACCCTGCACAGGGACACTATGGCTACACCTTC